This T cell receptor (beta chain) is drawn from a study of graft-versus-host responses after intestinal transplantation. Study context: Grafts that recipients had were multivisceral, liver-intestinal, or isolated intestinal transplants. The whole recipient group had anti-thymocyte globulin induction followed by tacrolimus and steroids for three to four years.

Assay used: immunoSEQ multiplex PCR; TCRdb lists only in-frame clones, some missing. The sample shows about 97,000 clones, approximately 92% of them seen only once. For this clone: Its antigen is as yet unknown.

Overall study results and limits: GvH clones surfaced in recipient marrow, some emerging earlier in ileum or blood. Within allografts, high graft-versus-host to host-versus-graft clonal ratios were seen among patients with graft-donor T cell macrochimerism.

CDR3 length: 18 amino acids. V shed 4 bases and J shed 0 bases, with 18 bases lying between them. The germline V gene encodes CDR1 PRHDT and CDR2 FYEKMQ (reference sequence). V is TRBV13 and J is TRBJ1-4, with D tentatively TRBD1 (5 bases). The TCR was taken from a human patient who received an intestinal transplant, so some T cells may come from the graft donor. This material consisted of PBMCs, taken just under 460 days after intestinal transplant. DNA of the CDR3: TGTGCCAGCAGCTCTCGCCGGGGCAGCCCTACAACTAATGAAAAACTGTTTTTT. Its protein product is CASSSRRGSPTTNEKLFF.